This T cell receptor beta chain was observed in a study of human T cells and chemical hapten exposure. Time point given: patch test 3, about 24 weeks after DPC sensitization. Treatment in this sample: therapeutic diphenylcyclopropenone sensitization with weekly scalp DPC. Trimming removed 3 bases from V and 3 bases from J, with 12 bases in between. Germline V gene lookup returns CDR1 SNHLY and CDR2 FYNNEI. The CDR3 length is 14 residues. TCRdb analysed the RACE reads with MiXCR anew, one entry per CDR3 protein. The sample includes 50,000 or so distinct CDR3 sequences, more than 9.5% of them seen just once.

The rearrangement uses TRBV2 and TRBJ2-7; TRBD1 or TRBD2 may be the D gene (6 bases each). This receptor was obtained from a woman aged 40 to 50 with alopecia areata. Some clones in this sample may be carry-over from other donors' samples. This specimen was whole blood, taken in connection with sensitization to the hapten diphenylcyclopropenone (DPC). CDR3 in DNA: TGTGCCAGCAGTGATCGGGGGCCGGTCTACGAGCAGTACTTC. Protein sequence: CASSDRGPVYEQYF.